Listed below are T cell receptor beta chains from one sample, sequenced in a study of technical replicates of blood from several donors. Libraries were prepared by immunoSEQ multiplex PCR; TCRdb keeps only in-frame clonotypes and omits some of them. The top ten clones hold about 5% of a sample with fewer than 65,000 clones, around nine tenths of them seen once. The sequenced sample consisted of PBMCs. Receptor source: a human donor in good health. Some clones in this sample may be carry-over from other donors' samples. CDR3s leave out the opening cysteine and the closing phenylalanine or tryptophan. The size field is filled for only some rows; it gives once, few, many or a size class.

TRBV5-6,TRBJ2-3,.,ASIESGSSTDTQY
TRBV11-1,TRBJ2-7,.,ASSRDRGRRTYEQY
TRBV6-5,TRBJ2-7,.,ASSYSTRAAYEQY
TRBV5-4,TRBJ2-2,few,ASSPSRLGELF
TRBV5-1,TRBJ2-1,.,ASSLQGADEQF
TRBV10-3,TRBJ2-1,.,ATSIDPQRGYNEQF
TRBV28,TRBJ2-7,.,ASSLGSRSYEQY
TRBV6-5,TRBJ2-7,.,ASLTPGGGEQY
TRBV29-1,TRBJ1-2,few,SVEDPEGRRYGYT
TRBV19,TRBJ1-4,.,ASKPTGGRTNEKLF
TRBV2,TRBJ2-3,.,ASRGPGRGGDVRADTQY
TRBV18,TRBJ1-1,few,ASSHRDRARGTEAF
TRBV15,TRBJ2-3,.,ATSPGGSTDTQY
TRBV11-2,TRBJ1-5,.,ASSLDRYQPQH
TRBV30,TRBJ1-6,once,AGAGGLSSPLH
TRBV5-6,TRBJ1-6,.,ASSTGQGGNSPLH
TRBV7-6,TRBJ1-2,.,ASSSGQGSYYGYT
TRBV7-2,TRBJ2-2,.,ASSLWTSGGAPGELF
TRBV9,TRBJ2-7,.,ASSAESGQSEYEQY
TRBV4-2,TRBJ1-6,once,ASSQPDRGGISPLH
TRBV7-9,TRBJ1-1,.,ASSKQGGTEAF
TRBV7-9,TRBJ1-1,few,ASSLWGGTEAF
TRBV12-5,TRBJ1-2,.,ASGLVILPGGYGYT
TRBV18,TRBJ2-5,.,ASSPGSQETQY